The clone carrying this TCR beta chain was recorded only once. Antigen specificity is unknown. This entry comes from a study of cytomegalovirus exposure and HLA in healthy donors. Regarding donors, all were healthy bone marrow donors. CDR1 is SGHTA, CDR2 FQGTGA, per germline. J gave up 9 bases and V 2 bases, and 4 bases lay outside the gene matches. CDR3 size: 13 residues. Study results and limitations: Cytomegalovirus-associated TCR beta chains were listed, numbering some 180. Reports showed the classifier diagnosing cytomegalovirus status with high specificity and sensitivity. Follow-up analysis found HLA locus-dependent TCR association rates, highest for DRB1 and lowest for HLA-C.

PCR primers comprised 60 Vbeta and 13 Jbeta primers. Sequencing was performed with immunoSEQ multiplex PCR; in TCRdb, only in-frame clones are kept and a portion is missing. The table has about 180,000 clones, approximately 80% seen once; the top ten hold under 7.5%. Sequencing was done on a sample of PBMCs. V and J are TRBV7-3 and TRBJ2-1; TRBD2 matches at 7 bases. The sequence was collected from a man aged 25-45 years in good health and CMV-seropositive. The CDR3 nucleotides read TGTGCCAGCAGCTTAGTCAGGGAGGGTGAGCAGTTCTTC. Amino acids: CASSLVREGEQFF.